This T cell receptor (beta chain) was recovered during a study of OX40 agonist ivuxolimab in advanced cancers. Notes on the research overall: Ivuxolimab was a fully human IgG2 agonistic monoclonal antibody targeting the costimulatory receptor OX40 (CD134). Intravenous ivuxolimab was administered to patients every 2 weeks at six dose levels: 0.01, 0.1, 0.3, 1.5, 3 and 10 mg/kg. Of the roughly 50 dose-escalation patients, hepatocellular carcinoma was present in 19, melanoma in approximately 15, renal cell carcinoma in 9 and head and neck cancer in 9. In the dose-escalation cohort, around four fifths of patients were male, and the mean age was approximately 60 years, with a range of about 20 to 79. Patients were allowed to have had prior anti-PD-1, anti-PD-L1 or anti-CTLA-4 therapy, and approximately 39% of the dose-escalation patients had been treated with checkpoint inhibitors. Partial responses occurred in three dose-escalation patients: two with cutaneous melanoma and one with hepatocellular carcinoma. The purpose of peripheral TCRbeta sequencing was to test whether ivuxolimab changed TCR sequence diversity and led to clonal T-cell expansion. The paper reports the monotherapy dose-escalation portion (N of about 56 patients) of the phase I ivuxolimab trial. Here is what the overall study found, with its caveats: The antigen specificity of the clonally expanded peripheral T cells was not determined. After ivuxolimab, CD8+ T cells had more expanded clones than CD4+ T cells on average. At doses of 0.1 to 3.0 mg/kg, clonal expansion of both CD4+ and CD8+ T cells in blood was seen between baseline and week 6. In the 0.1-3.0 mg/kg groups, partial responders were among the patients with the lowest normalized peripheral clonal expansion, particularly in CD8+ T cells. Low levels of normalized T-cell clonal expansion were also seen in some patients who did not respond.

The trial excluded patients who had a history of autoimmune disease or were on systemic immunosuppression. Peripheral blood for TCR sequencing was drawn from every dose cohort at baseline, at cycle 4 day 1 and at cycle 7 day 1. Samples were obtained from an open-label, multicenter, first-in-human phase I dose-escalation trial of ivuxolimab. Adults with locally advanced or metastatic head and neck squamous cell, hepatocellular, melanoma or renal cell carcinoma were enrolled in the trial. Before TCR sequencing, CD4+ and CD8+ T cells were separately sorted from peripheral blood. Details on this clone: No cognate antigen has been identified for it. Base qualities are missing; no much larger clone stands one base away.

The germline V gene (reference sequence) provides CDR1 LNHDA and CDR2 SQIVND. Trimming at the junction amounts to 5 bases on V and 0 bases on J, and the germline ends lie 14 bases apart. Reading from cysteine to phenylalanine, the CDR3 counts 16 amino acids. Only the CDR3 portion is preserved as DNA: 48 bases, with reading frame beginning at the first base. Genomic DNA was isolated from the sorted cells so that the TCRbeta CDR3 region could be sequenced. The immunoSEQ Assay was used to sequence the TCRbeta CDR3 regions. This is the immuneACCESS table as TCRdb keeps it, with only in-frame sequences that have V and J called. A part of the clones is gone; compared with another copy, unresolved V genes explain less than half, and the rest is unexplained. In all, the sample holds about 70,000 clones, and around 88% of those were seen once. Over 2% of the sample is in the top ten clones.

The chain couples TRBV19 to TRBJ1-5, with an unclear D gene assignment. The sequence was obtained from an adult with an advanced solid tumor such as melanoma, head and neck, liver or kidney cancer. This specimen was CD4+ or CD8+ T cells sorted from blood, taken in a trial of the OX40 agonist ivuxolimab. The nucleotide sequence reads as follows: TGTGCCAGTAGTTCCGAGACACCTTATAGCAATCAGCCCCAGCATTTT. Translated, this is CASSSETPYSNQPQHF.